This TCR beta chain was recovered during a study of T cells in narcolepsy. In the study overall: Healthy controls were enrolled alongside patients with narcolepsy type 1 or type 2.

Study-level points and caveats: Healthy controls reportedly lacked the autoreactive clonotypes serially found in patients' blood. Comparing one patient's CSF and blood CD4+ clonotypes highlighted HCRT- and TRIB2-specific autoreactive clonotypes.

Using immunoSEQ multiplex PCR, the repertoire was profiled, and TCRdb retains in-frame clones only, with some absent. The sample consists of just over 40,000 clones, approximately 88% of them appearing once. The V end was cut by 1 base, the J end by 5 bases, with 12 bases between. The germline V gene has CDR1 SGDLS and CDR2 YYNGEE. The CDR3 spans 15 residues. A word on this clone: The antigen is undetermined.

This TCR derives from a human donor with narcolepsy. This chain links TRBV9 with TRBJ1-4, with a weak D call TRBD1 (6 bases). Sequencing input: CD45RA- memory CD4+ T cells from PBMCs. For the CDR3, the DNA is TGTGCCAGCAGCGTACTCGGGACACCGAATGAAAAACTGTTTTTT. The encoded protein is CASSVLGTPNEKLFF. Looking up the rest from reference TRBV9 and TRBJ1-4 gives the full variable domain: DSGVTQTPKHLITATGQRVTLRCSPRSGDLSVYWYQQSLDQGLQFLIQYYNGEERAKGNILERFSAQQFPDLHSELNLSSLELGDSALYFCASSVLGTPNEKLFFGSGTQLSVL.